The entry below describes one TCR beta chain. This entry is derived from a study of blood T cells in healthy people across ages. In the study overall: Template switching caught about one barcoded beta molecule for each two T cells.

The authors ran a second PCR of 7 to 11 cycles using a sample-barcoded 5' primer and a J-beta primer mix. TCRdb passed the 5' RACE reads through MiXCR, listing each CDR3 protein once. The table lists some 1.8 million distinct CDR3 sequences, about two fifths of them singletons. The CDR3 loop spans 16 amino acids. J lost 8 bases, V lost 0 bases, and 7 bases had no gene match. Germline V CDR1 and CDR2: SEHNR, FQNEAQ (reference sequence). Specimen: blood. The chain employs TRBV7-9 and TRBJ2-1, with 10 bases fitting TRBD1. This receptor was identified in a human donor in good health. CDR3 sequence: CASSLAGQGGYDEQFF. The CDR3 bases are TGTGCCAGCAGCTTAGCTGGACAGGGGGGTTATGATGAGCAGTTCTTC.